This passage covers 16 T cell receptor beta chains from one sample sequenced in a study of blood T cell repertoires in COVID-19 (dated by TCRdb to 2018 to 2020). Library prep was done by the immunoSEQ multiplex PCR assay. Not all clones reach the TCRdb copy of this immuneACCESS table, which keeps in-frame sequences only. Checked studies attribute under half of the gap to unresolved V genes and leave the rest unexplained. The sample table contains approximately 400,000 clones; only one count was recorded for around 84% of them. Of the sample, roughly 1.2% is held by the ten largest clones. Sequencing input: peripheral blood. Every receptor here comes from a human donor with acute or convalescent COVID-19. The donor label of this sample is uncertain.

The J gene is TRBJ1-4, the V gene TRBV6-5; 7 bases align to TRBD1. V was pared by 8 bases and J by 7 bases, with 7 bases of the junction left unmatched. The CDR3 extends over 13 amino acids. Germline V gene sequence: CDR1 MNHEY, CDR2 SVGAGI. This chain's CDR3 is CASRTGLFEKLFF. The CDR3 DNA sequence: TGTGCCAGCCGGACAGGCCTTTTTGAAAAACTGTTTTTT.

This clone was counted a single time. Additional DNA sequences in this sample encode the identical CDR3. The chain carries TRBV9 and TRBJ1-1; the D gene is possibly TRBD1 (5 bases). V was pared by 4 bases and J by 2 bases, with 9 bases between. Looked up from germline, CDR1 is SGDLS and CDR2 is YYNGEE. CDR3 length: 13 amino acids. CDR3 protein: CASSFTGNTEAFF. The CDR3 nucleotides read TGTGCCAGCAGCTTTACAGGAAACACTGAAGCTTTCTTT.

This chain joins TRBV5-4 and TRBJ2-3; D not certain. Germline values: CDR1 SGHNT, CDR2 YYREEE (reference sequence). The CDR3 spans 14 residues. V lost 6 bases and J 0 bases, leaving 11 bases between the germline ends. CDR3 coding DNA: TGTGCCAGCACCGTTCAAGCTAGCACAGATACGCAGTATTTT. As protein: CASTVQASTDTQYF.

V gene TRBV5-6 combines with J gene TRBJ2-3; perhaps TRBD2 as D (6 bases). The CDR3 length is 17 residues. V was trimmed by 0 bases and J by 0 bases, leaving 14 bases between them. Per the germline V gene, CDR1 is SGHDT and CDR2 is YYEEEE. CDR3 protein: CASSLERADASTDTQYF. CDR3 nucleotide sequence: TGTGCCAGCAGCTTGGAGCGGGCCGACGCTAGCACAGATACGCAGTATTTT.

The J gene is TRBJ2-7, the V gene TRBV19; 7 bases are shared with TRBD1. Losses at the gene ends were 8 bases for V and 1 base for J; bases not matched to a gene: 5. CDR3 length: 13 residues. Germline-derived CDR1 and CDR2 are LNHDA and SQIVND (reference sequence). In DNA, the CDR3 is TGTGCCAGTGAAGGGACAGATTCCTACGAGCAGTACTTC. Translation gives CASEGTDSYEQYF. The entire variable domain, with the rest obtained from reference TRBV19 and TRBJ2-7, is as follows: DGGITQSPKYLFRKEGQNVTLSCEQNLNHDAMYWYRQDPGQGLRLIYYSQIVNDFQKGDIAEGYSVSREKKESFPLTVTSAQKNPTAFYLCASEGTDSYEQYFGPGTRLTVT.

The chain recombines TRBV9 with TRBJ1-2; D remains ambiguous. V lost 1 base to trimming and J lost 1 base, with 14 bases between them. The CDR3 loop spans 16 amino acids. CDR1 is SGDLS, CDR2 YYNGEE, per germline. The CDR3: CASSVYTSIINYGYTF. DNA for the CDR3: TGTGCCAGCAGCGTATATACAAGTATTATTAACTATGGCTACACCTTC.

This sequence joins TRBV19 and TRBJ1-1; D might be TRBD1 (5 bases). The CDR3 loop spans 13 amino acids. The V gene's germline CDR1 is LNHDA and CDR2 SQIVND (reference sequence). The V and J ends lost 7 bases and 0 bases respectively, with 9 bases between them. CDR3 DNA: TGTGCCAGTAATGGGGGGGTGAACACTGAAGCTTTCTTT. Its protein is CASNGGVNTEAFF.

The CDR3 is CASSIGELDNSPLHF. Here the CDR3 DNA reads TGTGCCAGTAGTATTGGAGAGTTGGATAATTCACCCCTCCACTTT. The chain recombines TRBV19 with TRBJ1-6; no clear D gene. CDR1 is LNHDA and CDR2 is SQIVND in the germline V gene (reference sequence). CDR3 length: 15 residues. V dropped 3 bases and J dropped 5 bases, with 11 bases sitting between them.

The chain couples TRBV28 to TRBJ1-2; 9 bases agree with TRBD1. Germline CDR1 MDHEN, CDR2 SYDVKM. This CDR3 has 15 residues. With 5 bases clipped from V and 8 bases from J, the junction kept 12 bases outside the gene matches. The CDR3 protein is CASSPLQGANGGYTF. In DNA form, the CDR3 reads TGTGCCAGCAGTCCGCTACAGGGGGCGAATGGAGGCTACACCTTC.

This clone has only a few counts. The rearrangement uses TRBV4-2 and TRBJ2-1; 8 bases match TRBD2. The CDR3 covers 13 residues. The germline V gene encodes CDR1 LGHNA and CDR2 YNFKEQ. With 2 bases clipped from V and 7 bases from J, the junction kept 1 base outside the gene matches. CDR3 region: CASSQTSGNEQFF. CDR3 nucleotides: TGTGCCAGCAGCCAAACTAGCGGTAATGAGCAGTTCTTC.

The CDR3 DNA sequence: TGCGCCAGATATCACCCGGGTAGGAGGGAAAAACTGTTTTTT. It encodes CARYHPGRREKLFF. V and J are TRBV5-1 and TRBJ1-4, with D unresolved. The CDR3 covers 14 residues. CDR1 is SGHRS, CDR2 YFSETQ, per germline. The ends were cut back, 8 bases at V and 8 bases at J, with 19 bases in the middle. Combining the CDR3 with reference TRBV5-1 and TRBJ1-4 gives the whole variable domain KAGVTQTPRYLIKTRGQQVTLSCSPISGHRSVSWYQQTPGQGLQFLFEYFSETQRNKGNFPGRFSGRQFSNSRSEMNVSTLELGDSALYLCARYHPGRREKLFFGSGTQLSVL.

The CDR3: CASSFAGPGYTF. The CDR3 bases are TGTGCCAGCAGCTTCGCGGGGCCGGGCTACACCTTC. The V and J genes are TRBV5-6 and TRBJ1-2; D is possibly TRBD1 (5 bases). CDR3 length equals 12 residues. V was clipped by 2 bases and J by 8 bases, with 10 bases between them. In germline, CDR1 is SGHDT, CDR2 YYEEEE.

This chain joins TRBV6-6 and TRBJ1-1; 9 positions match TRBD1. The CDR3 covers 12 residues. CDR1 and CDR2 from the germline V gene are MNHNY and SVGAGI (reference sequence). V gave up 5 bases and J gave up 12 bases; unmatched junction bases: 7. The CDR3 is CASSIQGAGTFF. The CDR3 DNA reads as TGTGCCAGCAGTATACAGGGGGCAGGGACTTTCTTT.

This clone occurred a few times. The chain recombines TRBV19 with TRBJ1-6; D perhaps matches TRBD1 (6 bases). Germline-derived CDR1 and CDR2 are LNHDA and SQIVND (reference sequence). The CDR3 consists of 20 residues. The V end was cut by 9 bases, the J end by 0 bases, with 27 bases between. In DNA, the CDR3 is TGTGCCAGGCGAACCCGCGGGGGCTCCGGAAGAAGCTCCTATAATTCACCCCTCCACTTT. Its protein is CARRTRGGSGRSSYNSPLHF.

The chain employs TRBV11-2 and TRBJ1-2; 7 bases are shared with TRBD1. The germline V gene encodes CDR1 SGHAT and CDR2 FQNNGV. Trimming took 5 bases from V and 6 from J; bases not matched to a gene: 6. CDR3 length: 13 residues. The CDR3 loop reads CASSHQTGDGYTF. CDR3 bases: TGTGCCAGCAGCCACCAAACAGGGGATGGCTACACCTTC.

The chain couples TRBV30 to TRBJ1-2, with D tentatively TRBD1 (6 bases). V was clipped by 2 bases and J by 12 bases, with 13 bases between them. Germline CDR1 GTSNPN, CDR2 SVGIG (reference sequence). The CDR3 sequence is 11 residues long. CDR3 protein: CAWSTGTLNTF. In nucleotides, the CDR3 is TGTGCCTGGAGTACCGGGACACTAAACACCTTC.